The T cell receptor (beta chain) described here comes from a study of blood T cell repertoires in COVID-19. Study-level background: Some COVID-19 samples were acute and others convalescent; all came from the United States, Italy and Spain. The analysed material was cDNA or gDNA that came from T cells, B-cell-depleted T cells, or PBMCs.

The study assigned cohorts using participant-reported clinical history. The CDR3 is made up of 13 amino acids. Per germline, CDR1 SNHLY and CDR2 FYNNEI. The ends lost 10 bases at V and 2 bases at J; junction bases unmatched: 7. Authors' analysis steps: How many nucleated cells were present was estimated from reference gene primer amplification. Sequencing was performed with immunoSEQ multiplex PCR; in TCRdb, only in-frame clones are kept and a portion is missing. V and J calls and clone size are copied from that table; D and trimming were computed from the DNA. This table has approximately 180,000 clones, roughly 85% appearing once.

This TCR was sampled from a man aged 35 to 55 who had recovered from COVID-19. The chain has TRBV2 and TRBJ2-7; 8 bases align to TRBD1. The material sequenced was PBMCs or T cells enriched from blood (not recorded which). The CDR3 sequence: CATSGGQAYEQYF. In DNA form, the CDR3 reads TGTGCCACCTCAGGGGGCCAGGCCTACGAGCAGTACTTC. Full variable domain (remainder filled in from reference TRBV2 and TRBJ2-7): EPEVTQTPSHQVTQMGQEVILRCVPISNHLYFYWYRQILGQKVEFLVSFYNNEISEKSEIFDDQFSVERPDGSNFTLKIRSTKLEDSAMYFCATSGGQAYEQYFGPGTRLTVT.